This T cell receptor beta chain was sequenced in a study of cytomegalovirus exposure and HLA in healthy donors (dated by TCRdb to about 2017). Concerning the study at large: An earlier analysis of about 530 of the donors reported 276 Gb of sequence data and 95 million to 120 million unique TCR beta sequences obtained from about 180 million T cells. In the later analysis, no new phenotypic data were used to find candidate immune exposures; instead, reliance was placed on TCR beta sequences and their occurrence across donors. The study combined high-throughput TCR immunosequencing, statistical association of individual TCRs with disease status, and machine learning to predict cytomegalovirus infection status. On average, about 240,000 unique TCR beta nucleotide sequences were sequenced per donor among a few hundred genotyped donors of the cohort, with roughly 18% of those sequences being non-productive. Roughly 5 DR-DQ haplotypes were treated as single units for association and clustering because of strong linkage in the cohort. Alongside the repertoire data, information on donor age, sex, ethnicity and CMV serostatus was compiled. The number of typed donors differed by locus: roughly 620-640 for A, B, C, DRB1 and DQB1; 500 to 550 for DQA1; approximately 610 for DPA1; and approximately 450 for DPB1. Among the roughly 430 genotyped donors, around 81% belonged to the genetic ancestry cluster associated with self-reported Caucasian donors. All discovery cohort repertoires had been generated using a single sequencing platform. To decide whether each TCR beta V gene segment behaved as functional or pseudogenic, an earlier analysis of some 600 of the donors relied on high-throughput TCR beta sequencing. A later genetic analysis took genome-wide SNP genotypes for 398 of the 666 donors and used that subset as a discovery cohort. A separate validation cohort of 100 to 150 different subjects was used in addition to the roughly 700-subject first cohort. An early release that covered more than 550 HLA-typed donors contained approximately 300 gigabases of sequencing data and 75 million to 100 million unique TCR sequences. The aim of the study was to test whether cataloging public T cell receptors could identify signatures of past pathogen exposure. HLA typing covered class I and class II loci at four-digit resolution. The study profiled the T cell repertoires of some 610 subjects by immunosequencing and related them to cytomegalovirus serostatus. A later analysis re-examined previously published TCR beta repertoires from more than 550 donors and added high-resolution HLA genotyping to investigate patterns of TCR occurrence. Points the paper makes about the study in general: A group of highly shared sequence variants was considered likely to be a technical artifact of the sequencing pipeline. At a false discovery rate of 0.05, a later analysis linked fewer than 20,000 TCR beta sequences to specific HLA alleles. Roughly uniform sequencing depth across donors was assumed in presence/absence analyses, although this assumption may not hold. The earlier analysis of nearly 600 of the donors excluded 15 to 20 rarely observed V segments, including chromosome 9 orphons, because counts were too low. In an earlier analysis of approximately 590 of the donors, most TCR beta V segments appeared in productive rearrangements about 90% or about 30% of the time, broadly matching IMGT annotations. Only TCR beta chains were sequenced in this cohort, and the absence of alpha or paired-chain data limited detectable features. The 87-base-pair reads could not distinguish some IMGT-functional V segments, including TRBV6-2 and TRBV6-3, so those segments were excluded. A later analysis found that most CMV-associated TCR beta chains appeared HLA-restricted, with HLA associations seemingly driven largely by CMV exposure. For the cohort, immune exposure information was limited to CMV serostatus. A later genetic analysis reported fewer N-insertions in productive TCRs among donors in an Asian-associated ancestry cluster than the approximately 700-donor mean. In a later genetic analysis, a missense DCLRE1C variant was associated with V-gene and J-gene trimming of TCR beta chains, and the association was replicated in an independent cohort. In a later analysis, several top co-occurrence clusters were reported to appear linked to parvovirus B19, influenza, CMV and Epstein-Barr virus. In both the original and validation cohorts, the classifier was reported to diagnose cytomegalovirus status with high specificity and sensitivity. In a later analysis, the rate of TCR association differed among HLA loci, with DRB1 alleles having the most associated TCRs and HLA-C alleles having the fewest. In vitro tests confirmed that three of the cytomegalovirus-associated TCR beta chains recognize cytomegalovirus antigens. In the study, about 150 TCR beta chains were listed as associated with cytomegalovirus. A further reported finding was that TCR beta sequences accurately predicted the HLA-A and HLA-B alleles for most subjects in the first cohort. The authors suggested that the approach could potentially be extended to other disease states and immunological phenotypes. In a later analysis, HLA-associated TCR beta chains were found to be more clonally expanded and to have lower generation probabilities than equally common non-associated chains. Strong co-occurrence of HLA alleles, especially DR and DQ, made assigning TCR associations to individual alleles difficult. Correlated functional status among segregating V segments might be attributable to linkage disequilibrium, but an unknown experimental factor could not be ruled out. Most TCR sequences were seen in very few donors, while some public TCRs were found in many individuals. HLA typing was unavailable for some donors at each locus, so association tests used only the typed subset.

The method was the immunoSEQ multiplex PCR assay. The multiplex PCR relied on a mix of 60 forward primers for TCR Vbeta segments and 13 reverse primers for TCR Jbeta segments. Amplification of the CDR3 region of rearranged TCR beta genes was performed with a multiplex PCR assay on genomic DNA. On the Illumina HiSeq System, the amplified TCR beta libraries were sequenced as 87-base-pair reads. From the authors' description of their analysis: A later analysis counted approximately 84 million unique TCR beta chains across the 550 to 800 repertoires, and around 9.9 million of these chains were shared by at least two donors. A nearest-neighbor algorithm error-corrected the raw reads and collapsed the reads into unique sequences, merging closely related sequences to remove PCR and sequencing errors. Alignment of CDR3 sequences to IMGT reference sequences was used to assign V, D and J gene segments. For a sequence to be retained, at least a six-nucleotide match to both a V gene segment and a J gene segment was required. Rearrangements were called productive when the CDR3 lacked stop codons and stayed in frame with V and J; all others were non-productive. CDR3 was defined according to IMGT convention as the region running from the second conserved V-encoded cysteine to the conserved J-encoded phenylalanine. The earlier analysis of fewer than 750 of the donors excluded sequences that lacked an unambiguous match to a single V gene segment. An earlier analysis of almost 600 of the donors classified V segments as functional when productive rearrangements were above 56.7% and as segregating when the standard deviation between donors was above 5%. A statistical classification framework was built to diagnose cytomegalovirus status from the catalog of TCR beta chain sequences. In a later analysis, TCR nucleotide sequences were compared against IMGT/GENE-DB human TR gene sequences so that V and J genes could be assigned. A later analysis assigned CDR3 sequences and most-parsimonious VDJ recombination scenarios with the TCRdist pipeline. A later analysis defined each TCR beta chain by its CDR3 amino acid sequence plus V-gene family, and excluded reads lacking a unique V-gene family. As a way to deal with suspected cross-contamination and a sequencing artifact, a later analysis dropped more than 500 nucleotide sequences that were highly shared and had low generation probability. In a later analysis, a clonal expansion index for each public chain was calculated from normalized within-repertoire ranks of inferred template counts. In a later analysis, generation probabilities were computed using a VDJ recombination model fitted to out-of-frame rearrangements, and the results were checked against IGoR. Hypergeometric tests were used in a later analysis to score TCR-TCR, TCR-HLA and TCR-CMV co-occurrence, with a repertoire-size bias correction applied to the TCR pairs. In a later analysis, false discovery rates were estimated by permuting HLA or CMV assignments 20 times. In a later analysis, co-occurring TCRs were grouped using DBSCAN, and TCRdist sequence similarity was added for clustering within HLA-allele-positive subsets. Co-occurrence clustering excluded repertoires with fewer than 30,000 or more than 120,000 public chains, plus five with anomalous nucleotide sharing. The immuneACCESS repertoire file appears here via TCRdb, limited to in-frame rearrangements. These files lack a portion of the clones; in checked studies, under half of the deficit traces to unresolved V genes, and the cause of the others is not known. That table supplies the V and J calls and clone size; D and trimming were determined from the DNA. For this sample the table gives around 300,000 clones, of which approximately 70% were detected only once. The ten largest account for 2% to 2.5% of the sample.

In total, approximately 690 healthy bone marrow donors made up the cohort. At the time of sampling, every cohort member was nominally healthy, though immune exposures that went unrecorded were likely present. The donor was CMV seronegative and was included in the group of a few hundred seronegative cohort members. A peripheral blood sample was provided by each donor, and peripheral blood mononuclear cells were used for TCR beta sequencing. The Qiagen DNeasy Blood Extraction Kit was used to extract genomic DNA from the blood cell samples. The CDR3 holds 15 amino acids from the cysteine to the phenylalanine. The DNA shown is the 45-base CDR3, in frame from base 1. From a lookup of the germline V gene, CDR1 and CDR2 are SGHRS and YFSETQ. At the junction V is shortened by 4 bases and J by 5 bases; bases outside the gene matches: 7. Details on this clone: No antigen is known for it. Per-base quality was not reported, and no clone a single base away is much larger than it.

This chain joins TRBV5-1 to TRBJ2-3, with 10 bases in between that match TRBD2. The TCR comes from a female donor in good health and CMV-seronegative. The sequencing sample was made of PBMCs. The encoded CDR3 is CASSESGRARDTQYF. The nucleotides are TGCGCCAGCAGCGAAAGCGGGAGGGCGAGAGATACGCAGTATTTT.